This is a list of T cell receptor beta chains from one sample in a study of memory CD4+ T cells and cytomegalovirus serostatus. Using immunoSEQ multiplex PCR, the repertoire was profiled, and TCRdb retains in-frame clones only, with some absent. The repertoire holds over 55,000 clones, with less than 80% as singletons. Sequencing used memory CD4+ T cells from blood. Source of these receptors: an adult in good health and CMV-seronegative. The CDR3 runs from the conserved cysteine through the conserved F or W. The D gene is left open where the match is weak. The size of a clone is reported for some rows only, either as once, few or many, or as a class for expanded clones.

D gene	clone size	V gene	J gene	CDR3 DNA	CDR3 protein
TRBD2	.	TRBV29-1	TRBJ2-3	TGCAGCGTTGAGCGCGGGGGGGCAGATACGCAGTATTTT	CSVERGGADTQYF
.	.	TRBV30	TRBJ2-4	TGTGCCTGGAGCTCCCCCGGGCGAGCTCAGTACTTC	CAWSSPGRAQYF
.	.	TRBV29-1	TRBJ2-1	TGCAGCCTATGGATCAATGATGGGCAGTTCTTC	CSLWINDGQFF
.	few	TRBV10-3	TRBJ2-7	TGTGCCATCAGTGGTCCCGGGCTGGATAGCTACGAGCAGTACTTC	CAISGPGLDSYEQYF
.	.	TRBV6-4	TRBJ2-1	TGTGCCAGCGGAGCGGGTGGAGGGGTCAATGAGCAGTTCTTC	CASGAGGGVNEQFF
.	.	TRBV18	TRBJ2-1	TGTGCCAGCTCATCCTCCGGGGGAGGTGGAAATGAGCAGTTCTTC	CASSSSGGGGNEQFF
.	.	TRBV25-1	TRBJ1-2	TGTGCCAGTTCGTCTGGACAGTACTATGGCTACACCTTC	CASSSGQYYGYTF
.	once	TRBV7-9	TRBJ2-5	TGTGCCAGCAGCTTAATCCAAGAGACCCAGTACTTC	CASSLIQETQYF
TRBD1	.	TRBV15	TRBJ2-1	TGTGCCACCAGCAGAGATATAGGGACAGGGACCTACAATGAGCAGTTCTTC	CATSRDIGTGTYNEQFF
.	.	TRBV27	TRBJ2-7	TGTGCCAGCAGTTCATCCGTCGGGACACCTCGTTTC	CASSSSVGTPRF
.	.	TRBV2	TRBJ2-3	TGTGCCAGCAGTGTGGGAGATACGCAGTATTTT	CASSVGDTQYF
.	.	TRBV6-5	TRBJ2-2	TGTGCCACCTGGGACAACGCGAACACCGGGGAGCTGTTTTTT	CATWDNANTGELFF
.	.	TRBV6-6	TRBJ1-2	TGTGCCAGCTCGAAATGGCCGGACGGCTATGGCTACACCTTC	CASSKWPDGYGYTF
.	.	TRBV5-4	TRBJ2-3	TGTGCCAGCAGCTTGAAAAAGGGGCCAAAAGATACGCAGTATTTT	CASSLKKGPKDTQYF
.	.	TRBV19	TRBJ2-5	TGTGCCAGTAGTGGGGGTCGGCAAGCGACCCAGTACTTC	CASSGGRQATQYF
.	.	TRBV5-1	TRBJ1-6	TGCGCCAGCAGCTGGGGAGTACCCGATAATTCACCCCTCCACTTT	CASSWGVPDNSPLHF
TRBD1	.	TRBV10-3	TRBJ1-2	TGTGCCATCAGTGGCCGGGGACAGACTAACTATGGCTACACCTTC	CAISGRGQTNYGYTF
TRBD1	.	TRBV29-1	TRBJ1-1	TGCAGCGTTGAAGGGGTACAGGGGGGTGAAGCTTTCTTT	CSVEGVQGGEAFF
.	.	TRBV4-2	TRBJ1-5	TGTGCCAGCAGCCACCCGACTCAAAAGTTGGATCAGCCCCAGCATTTT	CASSHPTQKLDQPQHF